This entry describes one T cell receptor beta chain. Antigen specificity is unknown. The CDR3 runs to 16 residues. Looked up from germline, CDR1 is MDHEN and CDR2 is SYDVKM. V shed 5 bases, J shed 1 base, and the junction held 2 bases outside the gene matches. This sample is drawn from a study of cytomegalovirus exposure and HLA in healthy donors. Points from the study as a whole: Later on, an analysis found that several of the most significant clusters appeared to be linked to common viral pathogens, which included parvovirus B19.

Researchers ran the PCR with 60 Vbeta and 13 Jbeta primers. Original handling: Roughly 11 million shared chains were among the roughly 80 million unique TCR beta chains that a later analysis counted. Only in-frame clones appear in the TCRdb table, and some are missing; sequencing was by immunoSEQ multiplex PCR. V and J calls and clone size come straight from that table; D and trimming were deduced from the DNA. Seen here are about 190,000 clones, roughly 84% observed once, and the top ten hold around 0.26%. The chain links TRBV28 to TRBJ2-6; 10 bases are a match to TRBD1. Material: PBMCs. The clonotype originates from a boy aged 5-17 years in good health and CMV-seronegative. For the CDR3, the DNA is TGTGCCAGCAGTGGGGGACAGGGGTCTGGGGCCAACGTCCTGACTTTC. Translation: CASSGGQGSGANVLTF.